This TCR beta chain appears in the sequencing data of a study of blood T cell repertoires in COVID-19. Study in general: COVID-19 samples, acute and convalescent, were from the United States, Italy and Spain. T cells, B-cell-depleted T cells, or PBMCs provided the cDNA or gDNA that served as material.

Enrolled during active infection, Seattle patients were then followed longitudinally. In the authors' workflow: Quantification of nucleated cells was approximated via reference gene primer amplification. The table came from immunoSEQ multiplex PCR; TCRdb's copy has only in-frame clones and leaves some out. V, J and clone size reflect that table, while D and trimming were determined from the DNA. The table shows a few hundred thousand clones, with nearly 90% occurring only once. V was trimmed by 0 bases and J by 8 bases, leaving 14 bases between them. The CDR3 sequence is 14 residues long. Per germline, CDR1 LNHDA and CDR2 SQIVND (reference sequence).

The sequenced material came from peripheral blood. This clonotype was sampled from a woman aged 55 to 70 with COVID-19, enrolled during active disease. The rearrangement links TRBV19 to TRBJ2-7; D might be TRBD1 (5 bases). CDR3 sequence: CASSIDRQGWQQYF. For the CDR3, the DNA is TGTGCCAGTAGTATAGATCGGCAGGGATGGCAGCAGTACTTC.